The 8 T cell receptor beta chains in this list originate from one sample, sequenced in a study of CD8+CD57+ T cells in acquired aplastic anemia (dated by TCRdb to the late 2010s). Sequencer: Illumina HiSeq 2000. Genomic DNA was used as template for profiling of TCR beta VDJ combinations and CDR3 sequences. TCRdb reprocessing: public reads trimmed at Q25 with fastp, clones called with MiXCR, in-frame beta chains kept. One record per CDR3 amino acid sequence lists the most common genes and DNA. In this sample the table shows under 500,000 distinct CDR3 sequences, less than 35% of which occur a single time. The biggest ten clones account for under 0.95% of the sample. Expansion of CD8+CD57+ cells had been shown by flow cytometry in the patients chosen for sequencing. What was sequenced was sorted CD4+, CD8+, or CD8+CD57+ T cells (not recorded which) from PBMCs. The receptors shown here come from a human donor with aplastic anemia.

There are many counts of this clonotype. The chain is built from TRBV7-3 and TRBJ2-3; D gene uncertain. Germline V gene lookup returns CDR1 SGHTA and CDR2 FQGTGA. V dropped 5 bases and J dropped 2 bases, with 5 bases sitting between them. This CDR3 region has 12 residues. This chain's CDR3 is CASSANTDTQYF. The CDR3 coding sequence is TGTGCCAGCAGCGCTAACACAGATACGCAGTATTTT.

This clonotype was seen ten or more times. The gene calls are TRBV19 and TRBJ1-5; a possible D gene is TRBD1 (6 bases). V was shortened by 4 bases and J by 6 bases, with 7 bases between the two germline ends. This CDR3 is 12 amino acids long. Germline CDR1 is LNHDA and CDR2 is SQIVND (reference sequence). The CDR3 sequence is CASSKGGQPQHF. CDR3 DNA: TGTGCCAGTAGTAAAGGGGGTCAGCCCCAGCATTTT.

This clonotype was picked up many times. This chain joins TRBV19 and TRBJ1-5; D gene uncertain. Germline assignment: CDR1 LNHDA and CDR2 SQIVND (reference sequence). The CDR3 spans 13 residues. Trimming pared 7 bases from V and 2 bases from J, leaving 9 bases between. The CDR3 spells CASIGRGNQPQHF. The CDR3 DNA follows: TGTGCCAGTATCGGGCGGGGCAATCAGCCCCAGCATTTT.

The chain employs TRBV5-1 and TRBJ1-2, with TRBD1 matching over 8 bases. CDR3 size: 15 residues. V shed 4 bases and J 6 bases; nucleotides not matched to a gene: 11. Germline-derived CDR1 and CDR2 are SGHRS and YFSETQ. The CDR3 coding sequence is TGCGCCAGCAGCATCCCGGACAGGGCGAAAAATGGCTACACCTTC. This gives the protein CASSIPDRAKNGYTF.

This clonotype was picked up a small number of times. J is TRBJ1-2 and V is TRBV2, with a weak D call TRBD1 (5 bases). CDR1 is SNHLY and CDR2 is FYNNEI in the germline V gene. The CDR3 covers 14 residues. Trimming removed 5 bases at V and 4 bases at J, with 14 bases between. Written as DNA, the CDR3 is TGTGCCAGCAGTTTTGCCTCCGGGGCCTATGGCTACACCTTC. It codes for CASSFASGAYGYTF.

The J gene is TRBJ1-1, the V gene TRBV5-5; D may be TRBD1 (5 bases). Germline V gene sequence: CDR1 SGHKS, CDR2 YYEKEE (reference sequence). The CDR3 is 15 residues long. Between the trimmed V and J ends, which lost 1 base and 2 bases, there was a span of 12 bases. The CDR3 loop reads CASSLLSGINTEAFF. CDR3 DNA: TGTGCCAGCAGCTTGTTATCAGGGATCAACACTGAAGCTTTCTTT.

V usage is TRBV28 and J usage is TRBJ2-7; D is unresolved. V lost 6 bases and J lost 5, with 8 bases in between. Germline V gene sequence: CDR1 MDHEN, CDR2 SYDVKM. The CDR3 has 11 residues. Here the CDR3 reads CASSTSNEQYF. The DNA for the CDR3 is TGTGCCAGCAGCACCTCGAACGAGCAGTACTTC.

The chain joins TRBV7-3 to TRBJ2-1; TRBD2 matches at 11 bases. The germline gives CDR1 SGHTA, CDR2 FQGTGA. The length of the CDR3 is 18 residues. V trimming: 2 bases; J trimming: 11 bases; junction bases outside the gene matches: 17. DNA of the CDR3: TGTGCCAGCAGCTTAGGGTCTTCGGGACTAGCGGTTCCGGGGAAGCAGTTCTTC. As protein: CASSLGSSGLAVPGKQFF.